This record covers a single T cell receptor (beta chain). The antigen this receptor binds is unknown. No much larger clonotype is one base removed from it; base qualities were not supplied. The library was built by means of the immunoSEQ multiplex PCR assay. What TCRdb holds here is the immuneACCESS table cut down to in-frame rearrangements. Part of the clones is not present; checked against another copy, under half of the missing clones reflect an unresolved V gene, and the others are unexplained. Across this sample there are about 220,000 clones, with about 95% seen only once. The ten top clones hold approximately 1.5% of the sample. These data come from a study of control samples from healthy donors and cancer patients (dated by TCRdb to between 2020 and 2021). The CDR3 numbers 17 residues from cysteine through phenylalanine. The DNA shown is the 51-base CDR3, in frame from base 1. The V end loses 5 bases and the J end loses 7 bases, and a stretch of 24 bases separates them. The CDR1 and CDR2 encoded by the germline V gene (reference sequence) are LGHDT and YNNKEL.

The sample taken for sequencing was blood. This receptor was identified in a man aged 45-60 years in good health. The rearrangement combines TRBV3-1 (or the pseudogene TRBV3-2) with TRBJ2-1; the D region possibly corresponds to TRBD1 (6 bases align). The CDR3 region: CASSKTERQAHGNEQFF. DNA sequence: TGTGCCAGCAGCAAAACCGAAAGACAGGCTCATGGGAATGAGCAGTTCTTC.